Each of the 3 T cell receptor beta chains below was sequenced from the same sample in a study of STAT3 mutations in large granular lymphocyte leukemia. No antigen has been identified for these receptors. Points from the study as a whole: At least one immunodominant TCR beta clonotype appeared in every T-cell large granular lymphocyte leukemia patient.

Sequencing was performed with immunoSEQ multiplex PCR; in TCRdb, only in-frame clones are kept and a portion is missing. Found here are 10,000 to 15,000 clones, roughly 90% of them singletons; the top ten hold around 33%. The sequencing sample was made of peripheral blood mononuclear cells. The source of these receptors is a man aged 35-49 years with T-cell large granular lymphocyte leukemia. Some clones in this sample may be carry-over from other donors' samples.

This clone was detected only once. The chain joins TRBV19 to TRBJ2-1, with no clear D. Per the germline V gene, CDR1 is LNHDA and CDR2 is SQIVND (reference sequence). This CDR3 spans 14 amino acids. Trimming cost V 4 bases and J 10 bases, with 17 bases left between them. The CDR3 loop is CASSKSGQRDEQFF. CDR3 in DNA: TGTGCCAGTAGTAAGAGTGGTCAGCGAGACGAGCAGTTCTTC.

J is TRBJ1-1 and V is TRBV6-5; D remains ambiguous. There are 15 residues in the CDR3. V lost 0 bases and J lost 2, with 10 bases in between. The germline V gene has CDR1 MNHEY and CDR2 SVGAGI. The CDR3 coding sequence is TGTGCCAGCAGTTACTCGGATCCGGGTAACACTGAAGCTTTCTTT. Encoded protein: CASSYSDPGNTEAFF.

The chain combines TRBV5-6 with TRBJ1-2; 10 positions agree with TRBD1. V dropped 0 bases and J dropped 3; count of bases not matched to a gene: 2. This CDR3 is 15 amino acids long. The V gene's germline CDR1 is SGHDT and CDR2 YYEEEE. This CDR3 is CASSLAGTGDYGYTF. CDR3 DNA: TGTGCCAGCAGCTTGGCGGGGACAGGGGACTATGGCTACACCTTC.